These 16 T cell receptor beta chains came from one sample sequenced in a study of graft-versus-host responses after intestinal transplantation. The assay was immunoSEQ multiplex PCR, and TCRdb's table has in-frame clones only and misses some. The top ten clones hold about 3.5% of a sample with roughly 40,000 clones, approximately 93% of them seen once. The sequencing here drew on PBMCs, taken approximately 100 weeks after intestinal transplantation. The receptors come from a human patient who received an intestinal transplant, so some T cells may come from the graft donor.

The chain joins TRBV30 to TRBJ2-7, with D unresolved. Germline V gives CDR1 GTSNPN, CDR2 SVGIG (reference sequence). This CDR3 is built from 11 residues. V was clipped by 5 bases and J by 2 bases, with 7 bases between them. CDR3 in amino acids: CAWGSAYEQYF. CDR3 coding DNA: TGTGCCTGGGGATCCGCCTACGAGCAGTACTTC.

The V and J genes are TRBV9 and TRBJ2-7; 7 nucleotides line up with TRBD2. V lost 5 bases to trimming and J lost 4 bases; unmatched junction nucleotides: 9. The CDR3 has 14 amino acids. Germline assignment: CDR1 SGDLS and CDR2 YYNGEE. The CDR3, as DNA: TGTGCCAGCAGTAGGGAGGGTTGGGATTACGAGCAGTACTTC. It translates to CASSREGWDYEQYF. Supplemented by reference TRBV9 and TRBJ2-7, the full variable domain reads DSGVTQTPKHLITATGQRVTLRCSPRSGDLSVYWYQQSLDQGLQFLIQYYNGEERAKGNILERFSAQQFPDLHSELNLSSLELGDSALYFCASSREGWDYEQYFGPGTRLTVT.

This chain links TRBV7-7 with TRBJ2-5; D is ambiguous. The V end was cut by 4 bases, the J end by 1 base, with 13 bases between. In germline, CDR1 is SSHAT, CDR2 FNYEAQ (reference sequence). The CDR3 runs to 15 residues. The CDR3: CASSSAGPSQETQYF. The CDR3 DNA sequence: TGTGCCAGCAGCTCCGCAGGACCTAGCCAAGAGACCCAGTACTTC. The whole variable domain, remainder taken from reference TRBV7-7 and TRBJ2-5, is GAGVSQSPRYKVTKRGQDVTLRCDPISSHATLYWYQQALGQGPEFLTYFNYEAQPDKSGLPSDRFSAERPEGSISTLTIQRTEQRDSAMYRCASSSAGPSQETQYFGPGTRLLVL.

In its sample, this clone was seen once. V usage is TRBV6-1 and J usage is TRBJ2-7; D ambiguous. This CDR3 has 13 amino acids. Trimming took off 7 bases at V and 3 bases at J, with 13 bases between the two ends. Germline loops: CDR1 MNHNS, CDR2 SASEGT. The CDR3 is CASNPSYDYEQYF. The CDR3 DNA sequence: TGTGCCAGCAATCCGTCGTACGACTACGAGCAGTACTTC.

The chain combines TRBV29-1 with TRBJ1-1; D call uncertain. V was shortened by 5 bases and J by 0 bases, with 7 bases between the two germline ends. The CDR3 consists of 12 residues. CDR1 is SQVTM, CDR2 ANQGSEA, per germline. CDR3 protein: CSVPGMNTEAFF. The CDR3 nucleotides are TGCAGCGTTCCGGGTATGAACACTGAAGCTTTCTTT.

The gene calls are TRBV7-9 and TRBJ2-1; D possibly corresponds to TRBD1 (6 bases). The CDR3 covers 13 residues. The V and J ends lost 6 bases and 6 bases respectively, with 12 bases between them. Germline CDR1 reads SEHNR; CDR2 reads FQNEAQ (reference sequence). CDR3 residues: CASRPGQPNEQFF. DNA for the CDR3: TGTGCCAGCAGACCTGGACAGCCCAATGAGCAGTTCTTC.

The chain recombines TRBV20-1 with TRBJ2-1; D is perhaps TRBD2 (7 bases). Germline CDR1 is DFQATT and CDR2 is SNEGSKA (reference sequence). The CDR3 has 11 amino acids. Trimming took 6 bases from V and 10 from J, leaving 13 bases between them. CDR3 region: CSADEGGEQFF. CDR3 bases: TGCAGTGCAGACGAGGGGGGGGAGCAGTTCTTC.

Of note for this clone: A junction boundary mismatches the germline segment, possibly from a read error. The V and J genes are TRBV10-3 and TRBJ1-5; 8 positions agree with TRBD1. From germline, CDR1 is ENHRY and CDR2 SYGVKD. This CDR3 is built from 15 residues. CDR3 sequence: CATSPTGQDNQPQHF. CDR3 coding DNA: TGTGCCACCAGTCCGACGGGACAGGACAATCAGCCCCAGCATTTT.

The CDR3 sequence is CASSLGQNTGELFF. For the CDR3, the DNA is TGCGCCAGCAGCTTGGGGCAGAACACCGGGGAGCTGTTTTTT. The chain recombines TRBV5-1 with TRBJ2-2; D not resolved. V shed 0 bases and J shed 1 base, with 4 bases lying between them. CDR1 and CDR2 from the germline V gene are SGHRS and YFSETQ. This CDR3 is 14 amino acids long.

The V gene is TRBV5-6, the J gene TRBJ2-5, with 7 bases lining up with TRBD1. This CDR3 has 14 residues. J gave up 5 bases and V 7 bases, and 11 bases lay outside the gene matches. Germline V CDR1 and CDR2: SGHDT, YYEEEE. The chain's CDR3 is CASSRGQRMETQYF. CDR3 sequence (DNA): TGTGCCAGCTCTCGGGGACAGAGGATGGAGACCCAGTACTTC. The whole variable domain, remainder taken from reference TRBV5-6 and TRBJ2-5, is DAGVTQSPTHLIKTRGQQVTLRCSPKSGHDTVSWYQQALGQGPQFIFQYYEEEERQRGNFPDRFSGHQFPNYSSELNVNALLLGDSALYLCASSRGQRMETQYFGPGTRLLVL.

CDR3 region: CATQVVSSSYNEQFF. The CDR3 DNA is TGTGCCACCCAAGTTGTGAGTAGCTCCTACAATGAGCAGTTCTTC. V gene TRBV10-3 combines with J gene TRBJ2-1; D uncertain. The CDR3 covers 15 residues. Looked up from germline, CDR1 is ENHRY and CDR2 is SYGVKD. Trimming stripped 10 bases from V and 0 bases from J, with 16 bases between.

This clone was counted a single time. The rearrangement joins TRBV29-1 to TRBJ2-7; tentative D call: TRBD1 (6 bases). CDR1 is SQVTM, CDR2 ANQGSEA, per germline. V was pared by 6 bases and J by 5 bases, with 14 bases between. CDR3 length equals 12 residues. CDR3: CSVGQTLNEQYF. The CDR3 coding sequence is TGCAGCGTCGGACAGACCCTTAACGAGCAGTACTTC.

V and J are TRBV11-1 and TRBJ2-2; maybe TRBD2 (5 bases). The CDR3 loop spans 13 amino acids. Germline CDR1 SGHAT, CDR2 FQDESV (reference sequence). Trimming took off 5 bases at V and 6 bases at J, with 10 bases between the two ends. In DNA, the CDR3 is TGTGCCAGCAGCGCGGGTCGCCCCGGGGAGCTGTTTTTT. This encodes CASSAGRPGELFF.

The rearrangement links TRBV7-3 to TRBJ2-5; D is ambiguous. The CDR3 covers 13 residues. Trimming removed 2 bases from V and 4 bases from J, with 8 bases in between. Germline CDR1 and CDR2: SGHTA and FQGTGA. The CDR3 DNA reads TGTGCCAGCAGCTTAGACGTATTAGAGACCCAGTACTTC. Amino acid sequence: CASSLDVLETQYF.

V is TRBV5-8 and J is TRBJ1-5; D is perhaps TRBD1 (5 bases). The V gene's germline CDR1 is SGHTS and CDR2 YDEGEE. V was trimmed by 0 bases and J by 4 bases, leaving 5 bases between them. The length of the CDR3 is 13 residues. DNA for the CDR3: TGTGCCAGCAGCTTGGCAGGGAATCAGCCCCAGCATTTT. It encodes CASSLAGNQPQHF.

CDR3 nucleotide sequence: TGTGCCAGCAGTTACGAGTCTTCCGGCAACTACAATGAGCAGTTCTTC. This translates into CASSYESSGNYNEQFF. The chain carries TRBV6-5 and TRBJ2-1; no reliable D call. The germline V and J ends were trimmed by 2 bases and 3 bases, with 14 bases remaining between them. From germline, CDR1 is MNHEY and CDR2 SVGAGI. The length of the CDR3 is 16 residues.